This T cell receptor beta chain was observed in a study of blood T cells in healthy people across ages. CDR3 length: 15 amino acids. The germline V gene encodes CDR1 SGHTA and CDR2 FQGNSA. Germline trimming cut 5 bases from V and 2 bases from J; bases unmatched to any gene: 5. Points from the study as a whole: Whereas aged donors had fewer naive CD4+ cells, long-lived donors had more of them and higher diversity.

Primed by a sample-barcoded 5' primer and a J-beta primer mix, a second PCR proceeded for roughly 7 to 12 cycles. Each single sample gave us at least 2.5 million CDR3-containing paired-end reads. One entry per CDR3 protein results from TCRdb running MiXCR on the 5' RACE reads. This sample has about a million distinct CDR3 sequences, with 35% to 40% found just once. Worth noting for this clonotype: Its cognate antigen is unknown.

Sequences were obtained from blood. This rearrangement joins TRBV7-2 to TRBJ2-3; 9 positions agree with TRBD2. This TCR derives from a man between 18 and 29 years old in good health. The CDR3: CASSPRGGATDTQYF. CDR3 DNA sequence: TGTGCCAGCAGCCCCCGCGGGGGGGCCACAGATACGCAGTATTTT.